What follows is one T cell receptor beta chain and its context. Its matching antigen is unknown. Libraries were prepared by immunoSEQ multiplex PCR; TCRdb keeps only in-frame clonotypes and omits some of them. The sample lists more than 60,000 clones; about 81% were seen once. Cycle 7 day 1, cycle 4 day 1, and baseline were the timepoints at which blood was sampled. This sample stems from a study of OX40 agonist ivuxolimab in advanced cancers. The study, taken as a whole, reports: Nonresponders included some who also had low normalized T-cell clonal expansion. CD8+ T cells were the subset that, on average, had more expanded clones than CD4+.

The CDR3 covers 15 residues. Germline CDR1 reads KGHSH; CDR2 reads LQKENI. Trimming took off 3 bases at V and 3 bases at J, with 14 bases between the two ends. This receptor was identified in an adult with an advanced solid tumor such as melanoma, head and neck, liver or kidney cancer. Sequencing used CD4+ or CD8+ T cells sorted from blood, obtained in a trial of the OX40 agonist ivuxolimab. The chain is built from TRBV18 and TRBJ1-1, with a possible D match to TRBD1 (5 bases). The DNA of the CDR3 is TGTGCCAGCTCACCGGGAGGTCGAGGGGACACTGAAGCTTTCTTT. Protein product: CASSPGGRGDTEAFF.